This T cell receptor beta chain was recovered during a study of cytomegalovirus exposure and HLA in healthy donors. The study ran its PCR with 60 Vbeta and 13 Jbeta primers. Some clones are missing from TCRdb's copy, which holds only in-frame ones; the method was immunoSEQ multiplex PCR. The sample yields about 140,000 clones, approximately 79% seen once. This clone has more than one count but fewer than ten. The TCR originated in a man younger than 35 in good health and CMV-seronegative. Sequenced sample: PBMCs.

For the CDR3, the DNA is TGTGCCAGCAGTCCAGAGGGCCCCTATAATTCACCCCTCCACTTT. Translating gives CASSPEGPYNSPLHF. The V gene is TRBV6-1, the J gene TRBJ1-6; D is unresolved. The V gene lost 5 bases and the J gene lost 2 bases, with 10 bases spanning the gap. The CDR3 extends over 15 amino acids. Germline lookup yields CDR1 MNHNS and CDR2 SASEGT.